These T cell receptor beta chains were read from a single sample in a study of blood T cells in healthy people across ages. TCRdb re-analysed the 5' RACE reads in MiXCR, keeping a single row per CDR3 protein. The repertoire holds about 1.6 million distinct CDR3 sequences, with about 35% as singletons. Sequenced material: blood. Every receptor here comes from a woman younger than 45 in good health. The CDR3 runs from the conserved cysteine through the conserved F or W. The D gene is left open where the match is weak. The listing skips clone size in some rows; elsewhere it reads once, few, many or a size class.

J gene | clone size | D gene | V gene | CDR3 DNA | CDR3 protein
TRBJ2-4 | . | TRBD2 | TRBV7-8 | TGTTGGGAGGGTACCCAAAACATTCAGTACTTC | CWEGTQNIQYF
TRBJ2-7 | few | TRBD1 | TRBV6-6 | TGTGCCAGCAGTTCCATCGCCGGACAGGGCCCCTACGAGCAGTACTTC | CASSSIAGQGPYEQYF
TRBJ1-2 | few | . | TRBV6-6 | TGTGCCAGTACCGGGTCAGACTCCTATGGCTACACCTTC | CASTGSDSYGYTF
TRBJ1-1 | . | TRBD1 | TRBV29-1 | TGCAGCGCTGCTTACAGGGGGAGTGAAGCTTTCTTT | CSAAYRGSEAFF
TRBJ2-7 | many | . | TRBV6-1 | TGTGCCAGCATTCGACAGCCCTACGAGCAGTACTTC | CASIRQPYEQYF
TRBJ1-5 | few | . | TRBV15 | TGTGCCACCAGCACCCAAGGGGGGGGATTGGGTCAGCCCCAGCATTTT | CATSTQGGGLGQPQHF
TRBJ2-2 | . | . | TRBV30 | TGTGCCTGGGCCGAGCTAGCGTTACCTTACACCGGGGAGCTGTTTTTT | CAWAELALPYTGELFF
TRBJ1-5 | . | TRBD1 | TRBV6-5 | TGTGCCAGCAGTCCCGGACAGGCCCTTCAGCCCCAGCATTTT | CASSPGQALQPQHF
TRBJ1-1 | . | . | TRBV7-3 | TGTGCCAGCAGCTCTCCTCGACAGGAGATAAACACTGAAGCTTTCTTT | CASSSPRQEINTEAFF
TRBJ2-5 | few | . | TRBV20-1 | TGCAGTGCTAGAGATGCTGAGACCCAGTACTTC | CSARDAETQYF
TRBJ1-1 | few | TRBD1 | TRBV20-1 | TGCAGACCCACAGGGGTCACTGAAGCTTTCTTT | CRPTGVTEAFF
TRBJ2-7 | . | TRBD1 | TRBV7-8 | TGTGCCAGCAGCCTACCAGGGGGCCGCTACGAGCAGTACTTC | CASSLPGGRYEQYF
TRBJ2-1 | . | . | TRBV9 | TGTGCCAGCACCAGGTACCTAGCTGGGTACAATGAGCAGTTCTTC | CASTRYLAGYNEQFF
TRBJ2-5 | . | TRBD2 | TRBV20-1 | TGCAGTGCTCCCCGTAGCGGGGGCGCGGAGACCCAGTACTTC | CSAPRSGGAETQYF
TRBJ2-3 | . | . | TRBV30 | TGTGCCTGGAGACCGGGGCAAGATACGCAGTATTTT | CAWRPGQDTQYF
TRBJ2-5 | . | . | TRBV5-5 | TGTGCCAGCAGCTTGGGCGGGAACCGTCAAGAGACCCAGTACTTC | CASSLGGNRQETQYF
TRBJ1-3 | . | . | TRBV10-3 | TGTGCCATCCGGGACCCCTCTGGAAACACCATATATTTT | CAIRDPSGNTIYF
TRBJ2-1 | . | . | TRBV5-1 | TGCGCCAGCAGTCGGGACTCCTTTATGGATGAGCAGTTCTTC | CASSRDSFMDEQFF
TRBJ2-1 | few | . | TRBV20-1 | TGCAGTGCCCGGGCGACCACCTACAATGAGCAGTTCTTC | CSARATTYNEQFF
TRBJ2-6 | many | TRBD1 | TRBV5-6 | TGTGCCAGCAGCTCACAGGGGGCTGGGGCCAACGTCCTGACTTTC | CASSSQGAGANVLTF
TRBJ2-7 | . | . | TRBV5-1 | TGCGCCAGCAGCTTGGGAGGGGTGGCCTACAATGAGCAGTACTTC | CASSLGGVAYNEQYF
TRBJ1-1 | once | . | TRBV7-9 | TGTGCCAGCAGCTCTCCGGGCCGCGAAGCTTTCTTT | CASSSPGREAFF
TRBJ2-3 | . | TRBD2 | TRBV3-1 | TGTGCCAGCAGCCGGACTAGCGGGAGTTACACAGATACGCAGTATTTT | CASSRTSGSYTDTQYF
TRBJ2-1 | many | TRBD1 | TRBV7-9 | TGTGCCAGCAGCCCACGGACAGGCAATGAGCAGTTCTTC | CASSPRTGNEQFF
TRBJ2-5 | . | . | TRBV28 | TGTGCCAGCGAGGACAGAAAAGAGACCCAGTACTTC | CASEDRKETQYF
TRBJ1-2 | few | TRBD1 | TRBV10-3 | TGTGCCATCAGTGGGACAGGGAATGGCTACACCTTC | CAISGTGNGYTF
TRBJ1-6 | . | . | TRBV28 | TGTGCCAGCAGTCCCGGACTGGGCTGGACACCCCTCCACTTT | CASSPGLGWTPLHF
TRBJ2-3 | few | TRBD2 | TRBV6-1 | TGTGCCAGCACTGGAATTAGCGGGGTCCCAGATACGCAGTATTTT | CASTGISGVPDTQYF
TRBJ1-1 | . | TRBD1 | TRBV11-2 | TGTGCCAGCAGCTGGACAGGGGGCGCATCTGAAGCTTTCTTT | CASSWTGGASEAFF